One T cell receptor beta chain is described in this entry. Germline V gene data show CDR1 as LGHNA and CDR2 as YNFKEQ. Germline trimming cut 3 bases from V and 8 bases from J; bases unmatched to any gene: 4. The CDR3 covers 13 residues. This sample is part of a study of beta chain features in type 1 diabetes. Whole-study context: All samples together contributed some 100,000,000 sorted cells for examination.

The investigators reverse transcribed all of the isolated RNA, so they sequenced expressed TCRB transcripts. This table comes from immunoSEQ multiplex PCR, and its TCRdb copy is limited to in-frame clones, with some not included. The top ten hold 0.015% of the sample, which has roughly 330,000 clones, approximately 11% seen once. Sorted CD4+ subsets: naive, central memory, regulatory, stem cell-like memory (CD45RO/CCR7/CD25/CD127/CD95/CD27 panel). The receptor was isolated from a woman in her twenties or thirties in good health. The sample consisted of naive CD4+ T cells from blood. This chain connects TRBV4-2 to TRBJ2-4; 7 positions match TRBD2. In DNA, the CDR3 is TGTGCCAGCAGCCACCGGGCGGGAGACATTCAGTACTTC. It translates to CASSHRAGDIQYF.